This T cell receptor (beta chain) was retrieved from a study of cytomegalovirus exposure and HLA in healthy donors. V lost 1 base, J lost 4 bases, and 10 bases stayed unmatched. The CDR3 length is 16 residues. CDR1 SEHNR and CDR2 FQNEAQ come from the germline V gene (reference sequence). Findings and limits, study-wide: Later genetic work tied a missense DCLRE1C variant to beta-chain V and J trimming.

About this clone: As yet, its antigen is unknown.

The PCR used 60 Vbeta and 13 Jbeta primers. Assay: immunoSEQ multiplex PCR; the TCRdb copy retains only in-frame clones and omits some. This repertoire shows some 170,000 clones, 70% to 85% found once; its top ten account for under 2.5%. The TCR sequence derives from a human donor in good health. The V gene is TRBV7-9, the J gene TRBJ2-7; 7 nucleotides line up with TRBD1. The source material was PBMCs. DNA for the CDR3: TGTGCCAGCAGCTTAGAGGGGGCGGCATTCATGTACGAGCAGTACTTC. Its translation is CASSLEGAAFMYEQYF.